The sequence of this TCR beta chain was determined in a study of blood T cells in healthy people across ages. Whole-study findings and limits: PBMCs went unsorted, and a conclusive naive versus antigen-experienced comparison was therefore prevented.

It was with a sample-barcoded 5' primer and a J-beta primer mix that a second PCR of roughly 6 to 12 cycles was run. TCRdb re-analysed the 5' RACE reads in MiXCR, keeping a single row per CDR3 protein. The table lists approximately 2,000,000 distinct CDR3 sequences, about two fifths of them singletons. Worth noting for this clonotype: The antigen is undetermined.

In terms of origin and age, donors were healthy Caucasian individuals from Russia aged about 6 to 90. Germline CDR1 MNHEY, CDR2 SMNVEV (reference sequence). Trimming took 7 bases from V and 3 from J; bases not matched to a gene: 6. The CDR3 runs 14 residues. Sequencing used blood. The clonotype comes from a human donor in good health. The chain recombines TRBV27 with TRBJ1-2, with 9 bases identical to TRBD1. In DNA, the CDR3 is TGTGCCAGCACACCGGGACAGGGACACTATGGCTACACCTTC. It translates to CASTPGQGHYGYTF.